Included here is one T cell receptor (beta chain) sequence, with context. No antigen is known for it. The sample belongs to a study of graft-versus-host responses after intestinal transplantation. Here immunoSEQ multiplex PCR was the method, and the copy in TCRdb shows in-frame clones only, minus some. The data show approximately 97,000 clones, 85% to 95% seen once. Germline loops: CDR1 SGHDT, CDR2 YYEEEE. V was clipped by 7 bases and J by 5 bases, with 12 bases between them. The CDR3 extends over 12 amino acids. The chain has TRBV5-6 and TRBJ1-1; possible D gene TRBD1, 5 bases. Sample: unstimulated CD8+ T cells sorted from spleen or lymph node cells, taken before transplant. The sequence was obtained from a human donor who was the organ donor for an intestinal transplant. CDR3 DNA sequence: TGTGCCAGCGGTGGGGGGATGACTGAAGCTTTCTTT. Translation: CASGGGMTEAFF.